This TCR beta chain comes out of a study of blood T cell repertoires in COVID-19 (TCRdb year 2020). Background for the entire study: Samples covering the acute and convalescent phases of COVID-19 were provided by collaborators in the United States, Italy and Spain. Samples were obtained from the ongoing ImmuneRACE study (first 160 participants) and from 950 to 1,500 subjects provided by 6 global collaborators. Deeply sampled blood TCRbeta repertoires from subjects exposed to, actively infected with, or recovered from COVID-19 were included in the dataset. Where available, HLA class I and class II types were obtained from metadata supplied by the sample provider rather than from assay-based typing. A de-identified subject ID, COVID-19 status, age in years and sex were almost always included in the sample metadata. The repertoires were made available in a free public database intended to serve as a resource for research on the immune response to SARS-CoV-2. The material from the prospective study consisted of cDNA or gDNA derived from T cells, B-cell-depleted T cells, or PBMCs.

Results the study describes overall, beyond this receptor: The amount of clinical and demographic metadata varied by source and participant and was provided uncurated.

TCRbeta CDR3 regions were amplified from genomic DNA using the immunoSEQ Assay, a bias-controlled multiplex PCR. Under the source paper's analysis protocol: Within the assay, amplification of reference gene primers was used to estimate how many nucleated cells each sample contained. To quantify the absolute abundance of each unique TCRbeta CDR3 rearrangement, sequence reads were collapsed and filtered. For each sample, productive Simpson clonality was calculated as the square root of Simpson's diversity index over productive rearrangements. The table was pulled from immuneACCESS by TCRdb, which kept in-frame rearrangements only. Such tables lose some clones; where checked, under half of the loss comes from unresolved V genes, and the rest has no known cause. V and J calls and clone size are given by that table; D and trimming were obtained from the DNA. The sample table shows approximately 350,000 clones, and 90% to 95% are seen once. The ten largest account for less than 3.5% of the sample.

The CDR3, cysteine through phenylalanine, is 14 amino acids long. Of all the DNA, just the CDR3 is kept, 42 bases in frame from base 1. CDR1 and CDR2 (SEHNR, FQNEAQ) derive from the germline V gene (reference sequence). The junction shows trimming of 1 base on V and 7 bases on J, plus 13 bases between the germline ends. Samples from volunteer blood donors who had recovered from COVID-19 were contributed by a second Seattle source. Whole blood was collected in K2EDTA tubes by collaborating institutions according to the institutions' own protocols. Collaborator samples were shipped for TCRbeta analysis as frozen whole blood, isolated PBMCs, or DNA extracted from either sample type. This clone appeared once. Its antigen target is currently unknown. Base qualities are missing; no much larger clone stands one base away.

Input material: peripheral blood. The rearrangement combines TRBV7-9 with TRBJ1-2; the D segment cannot be called with confidence. The receptor was isolated from a woman between 18 and 29 years old who had recovered from COVID-19. CDR3 region: CASSLGGRVFGYTF. The nucleotide sequence is TGTGCCAGCAGCTTAGGTGGGCGGGTCTTTGGCTACACCTTC.